These T cell receptor beta chains were read from a single sample in a study of cytomegalovirus exposure and HLA in healthy donors. Using immunoSEQ multiplex PCR, the repertoire was profiled, and TCRdb retains in-frame clones only, with some absent. The table has 65,000 or so clones, approximately 93% seen once; the top ten hold nearly 4.5%. The sequencing input was PBMCs. These receptor sequences come from a man younger than 30 in good health and CMV-seropositive. CDR3s include the opening cysteine and the closing phenylalanine or tryptophan. The D gene is left open where the match is weak. The size field is filled for only some rows; it gives once, few, many or a size class.

clone_size j_call d_call v_call cdr3_aa cdr3_nt
- TRBJ1-3 - TRBV6-5 CASSGPGAGNTIYF TGTGCCAGCAGTGGGCCCGGCGCTGGAAACACCATATATTTT
- TRBJ2-2 - TRBV7-6 CASSLPPGANTGELFF TGTGCCAGCAGCTTACCCCCGGGGGCGAACACCGGGGAGCTGTTTTTT
- TRBJ2-3 - TRBV4-1 CASSRDLGADTQYF TGCGCCAGCAGCCGAGACTTAGGGGCAGATACGCAGTATTTT
- TRBJ2-1 - TRBV4-3 CASQRIGGADEQFF TGCGCCAGCCAAAGAATAGGCGGTGCCGATGAGCAGTTCTTC
- TRBJ1-3 - TRBV19 CASSIGEPSSGNTIYF TGTGCCAGTAGTATCGGGGAACCGAGCTCTGGAAACACCATATATTTT
- TRBJ2-7 - TRBV20-1 CSASSGFEQYF TGCAGTGCTAGTTCGGGGTTCGAGCAGTACTTC
- TRBJ2-2 - TRBV28 CASRGGQPNTGELFF TGTGCCAGCAGGGGGGGACAGCCGAACACCGGGGAGCTGTTTTTT
- TRBJ2-3 - TRBV25-1 CASVPKDNTDTQYF TGTGCCAGCGTCCCCAAAGACAACACAGATACGCAGTATTTT
- TRBJ2-7 - TRBV6-5 CASSYSRQTYEQYF TGTGCCAGCAGTTACTCGCGACAGACCTACGAGCAGTACTTC
- TRBJ1-1 - TRBV7-2 CASSLGGHDTEAFF TGTGCCAGCAGCTTAGGGGGACACGACACTGAAGCTTTCTTT
- TRBJ1-1 - TRBV5-6 CASSLGAYTEAFF TGTGCCAGCAGCTTGGGGGCTTATACTGAAGCTTTCTTT
- TRBJ1-1 TRBD1 TRBV10-1 CASSEGTGYDTEAFF TGCGCCAGCAGTGAGGGGACAGGGTATGACACTGAAGCTTTCTTT
once TRBJ1-5 - TRBV6-6 CASNSGRVGNQPQHF TGTGCCAGCAATTCGGGAAGAGTGGGCAATCAGCCCCAGCATTTT
- TRBJ1-1 - TRBV6-5 CASTQGAQAFF TGTGCCAGCACACAGGGAGCCCAAGCTTTCTTT
- TRBJ2-5 - TRBV28 CASSPPGLQETQYF TGTGCCAGCAGCCCCCCGGGACTTCAGGAGACCCAGTACTTC
- TRBJ1-1 - TRBV2 CASSEQGILDTEAFF TGTGCCAGCAGTGAACAGGGAATATTGGACACTGAAGCTTTCTTT
- TRBJ2-7 - TRBV12-2 CASRYGTSGGRSANYEQYF TGTGCAAGTCGCTATGGGACTAGCGGGGGCCGTAGTGCCAACTACGAGCAGTACTTC
once TRBJ2-5 - TRBV2 CASSPQETQYF TGTGCCAGCAGCCCTCAAGAGACCCAGTACTTC
- TRBJ2-5 TRBD1 TRBV7-2 CASSPTGAKETQYF TGTGCCAGCAGCCCTACAGGGGCCAAAGAGACCCAGTACTTC
- TRBJ2-2 TRBD2 TRBV6-4 CASRIAGDPDTGELFF TGTGCCAGCCGGATAGCGGGAGACCCAGACACCGGGGAGCTGTTTTTT
- TRBJ1-4 - TRBV19 CASRSGDTSTNEKLFF TGTGCCAGTAGATCCGGGGACACCTCAACTAATGAAAAACTGTTTTTT
- TRBJ2-1 - TRBV28 CASSLHLSGLYNEQFF TGTGCCAGCAGTCTGCATCTGAGCGGACTATACAATGAGCAGTTCTTC
- TRBJ2-3 - TRBV19 CASSGGPFGDTQYF TGTGCCAGTAGTGGAGGGCCTTTTGGAGATACGCAGTATTTT
once TRBJ2-5 - TRBV4-3 CASSQDYLAIQETQYF TGCGCCAGCAGCCAAGACTACCTAGCAATCCAAGAGACCCAGTACTTC
- TRBJ1-2 TRBD1 TRBV5-4 CASSLGQGARGYTF TGTGCCAGCAGCTTGGGACAGGGGGCTCGTGGCTACACCTTC
- TRBJ1-5 - TRBV7-8 CASGGSNQPQHF TGTGCCAGTGGAGGGAGCAATCAGCCCCAGCATTTT
- TRBJ2-1 - TRBV30 CAWSAGRDNEQFF TGTGCCTGGAGTGCGGGCAGGGACAATGAGCAGTTCTTC
- TRBJ1-1 TRBD1 TRBV28 CASSSGQGDAEAFF TGTGCCAGCAGTTCCGGACAGGGGGACGCTGAAGCTTTCTTT
- TRBJ1-2 TRBD1 TRBV25-1 CASSLRTGSYYGYTF TGTGCCAGCAGTCTAAGGACAGGGTCGTACTATGGCTACACCTTC
- TRBJ2-2 - TRBV9 CASSGPQANTGELFF TGTGCCAGCAGCGGTCCCCAGGCTAACACCGGGGAGCTGTTTTTT
- TRBJ2-5 - TRBV4-1 CASSQHPGQQRYQETQYF TGCGCCAGCAGCCAACACCCCGGACAGCAGAGGTACCAAGAGACCCAGTACTTC
- TRBJ2-7 - TRBV10-2 CASCWTGGGEQYF TGCGCCAGCTGCTGGACAGGAGGGGGTGAGCAGTACTTC
- TRBJ1-1 - TRBV7-3 CASSLRGGSSTEAFF TGTGCCAGCAGCTTACGGGGAGGGAGCTCCACTGAAGCTTTCTTT
- TRBJ2-3 - TRBV27 CASCNHTSDDCTDTQYF TGTGCCAGCTGCAACCACACCTCCGACGACTGCACAGATACGCAGTATTTT
- TRBJ2-3 - TRBV7-9 CASSLAERADTQYF TGTGCCAGCAGCTTGGCTGAGCGGGCAGATACGCAGTATTTT
- TRBJ2-7 - TRBV13 CASSLGSGYEQYF TGTGCCAGCAGCTTAGGCTCAGGGTACGAGCAGTACTTC
- TRBJ2-3 TRBD2 TRBV10-3 CAISESGLVGGRTDTQYF TGTGCCATCAGTGAGTCGGGACTAGTTGGGGGGCGCACAGATACGCAGTATTTT